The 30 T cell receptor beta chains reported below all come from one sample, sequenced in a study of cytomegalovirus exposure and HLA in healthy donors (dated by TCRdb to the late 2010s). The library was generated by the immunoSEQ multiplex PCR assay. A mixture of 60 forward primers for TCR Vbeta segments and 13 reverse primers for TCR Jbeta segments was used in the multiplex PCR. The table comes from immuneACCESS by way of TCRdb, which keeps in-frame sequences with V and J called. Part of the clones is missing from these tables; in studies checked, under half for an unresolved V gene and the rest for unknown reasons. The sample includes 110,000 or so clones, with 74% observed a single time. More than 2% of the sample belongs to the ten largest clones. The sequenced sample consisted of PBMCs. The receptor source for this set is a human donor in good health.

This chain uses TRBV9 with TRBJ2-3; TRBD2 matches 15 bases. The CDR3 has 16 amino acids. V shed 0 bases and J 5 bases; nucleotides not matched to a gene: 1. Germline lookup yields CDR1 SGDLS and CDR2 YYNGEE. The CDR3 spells CASSVGTSGRGDTQYF. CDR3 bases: TGTGCCAGCAGCGTAGGGACTAGCGGGAGGGGAGATACGCAGTATTTT.

CDR3 DNA: TGTGCCAGCATGGTGGGCGCTGGGTTGGATACGCAGTATTTT. Its protein is CASMVGAGLDTQYF. The rearrangement joins TRBV6-1 to TRBJ2-3, with D unresolved. V was clipped by 7 bases and J by 6 bases, with 17 bases between them. Germline loops: CDR1 MNHNS, CDR2 SASEGT. The CDR3 totals 14 residues.

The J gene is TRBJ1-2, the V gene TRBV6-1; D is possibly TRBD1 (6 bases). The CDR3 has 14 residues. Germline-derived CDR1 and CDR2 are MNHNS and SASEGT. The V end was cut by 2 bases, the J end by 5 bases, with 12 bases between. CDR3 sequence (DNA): TGTGCCAGCAGTGAACAGGACAGCAAATATGGCTACACCTTC. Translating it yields CASSEQDSKYGYTF.

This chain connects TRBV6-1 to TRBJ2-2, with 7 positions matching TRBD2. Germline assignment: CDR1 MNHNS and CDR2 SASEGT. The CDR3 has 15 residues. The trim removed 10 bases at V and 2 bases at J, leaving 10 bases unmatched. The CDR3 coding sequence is TGTGCCATCCCCTCCCGGGGACTAAACACCGGGGAGCTGTTTTTT. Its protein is CAIPSRGLNTGELFF.

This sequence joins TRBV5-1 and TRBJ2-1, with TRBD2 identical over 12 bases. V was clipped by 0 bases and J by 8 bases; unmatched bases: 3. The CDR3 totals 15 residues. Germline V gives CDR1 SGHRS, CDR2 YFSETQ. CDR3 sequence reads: CASSLVASGRDEQFF. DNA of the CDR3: TGCGCCAGCAGCTTGGTGGCTAGCGGGAGGGATGAGCAGTTCTTC.

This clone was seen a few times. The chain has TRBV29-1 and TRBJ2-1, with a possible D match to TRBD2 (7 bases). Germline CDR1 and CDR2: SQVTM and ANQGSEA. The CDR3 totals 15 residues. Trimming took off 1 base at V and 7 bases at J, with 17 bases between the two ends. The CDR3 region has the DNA TGCAGCGTTGAAGTCTGGCGGGGGCAGGGAAATGAGCAGTTCTTC. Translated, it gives CSVEVWRGQGNEQFF.

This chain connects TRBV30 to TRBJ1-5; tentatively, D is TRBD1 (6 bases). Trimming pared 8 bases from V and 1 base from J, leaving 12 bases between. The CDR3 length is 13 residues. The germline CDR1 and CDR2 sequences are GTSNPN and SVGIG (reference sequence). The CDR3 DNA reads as TGTGCCGGACAACAGGGAAGCAATCAGCCCCAGCATTTT. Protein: CAGQQGSNQPQHF. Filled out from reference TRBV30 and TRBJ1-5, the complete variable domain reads SQTIHQWPATLVQPVGSPLSLECTVEGTSNPNLYWYRQAAGRGLQLLFYSVGIGQISSEVPQNLSASRPQDRQFILSSKKLLLSDSGFYLCAGQQGSNQPQHFGDGTRLSIL.

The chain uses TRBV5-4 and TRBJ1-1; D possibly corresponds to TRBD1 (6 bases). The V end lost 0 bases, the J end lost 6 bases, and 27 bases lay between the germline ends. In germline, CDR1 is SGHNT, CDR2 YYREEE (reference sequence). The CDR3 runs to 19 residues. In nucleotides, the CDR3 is TGTGCCAGCAGCTTGGCCTATAACAGGGTGATTGACGTACAGGCTGAAGCTTTCTTT. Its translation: CASSLAYNRVIDVQAEAFF.

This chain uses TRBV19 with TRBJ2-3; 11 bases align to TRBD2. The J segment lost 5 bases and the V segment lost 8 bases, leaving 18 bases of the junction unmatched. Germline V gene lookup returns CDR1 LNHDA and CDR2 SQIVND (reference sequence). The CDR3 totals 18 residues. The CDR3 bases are TGTGCCAGTGCTACTAGCGGGAGTCTATCTGGTTGGGGAGATACGCAGTATTTT. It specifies CASATSGSLSGWGDTQYF.

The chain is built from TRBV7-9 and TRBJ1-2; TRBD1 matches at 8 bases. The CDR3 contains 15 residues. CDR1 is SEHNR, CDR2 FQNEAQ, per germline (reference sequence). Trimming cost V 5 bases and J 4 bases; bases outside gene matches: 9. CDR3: CASSNGQGFGYGYTF. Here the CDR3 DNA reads TGTGCCAGCAGCAACGGACAGGGCTTTGGCTATGGCTACACCTTC.

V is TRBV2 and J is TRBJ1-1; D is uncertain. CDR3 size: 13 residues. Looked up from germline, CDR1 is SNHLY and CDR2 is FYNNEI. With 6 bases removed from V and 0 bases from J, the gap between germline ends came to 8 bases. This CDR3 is CASRKEMNTEAFF. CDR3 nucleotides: TGTGCCAGCAGAAAGGAGATGAACACTGAAGCTTTCTTT. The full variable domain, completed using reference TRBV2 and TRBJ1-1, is EPEVTQTPSHQVTQMGQEVILRCVPISNHLYFYWYRQILGQKVEFLVSFYNNEISEKSEIFDDQFSVERPDGSNFTLKIRSTKLEDSAMYFCASRKEMNTEAFFGQGTRLTVV.

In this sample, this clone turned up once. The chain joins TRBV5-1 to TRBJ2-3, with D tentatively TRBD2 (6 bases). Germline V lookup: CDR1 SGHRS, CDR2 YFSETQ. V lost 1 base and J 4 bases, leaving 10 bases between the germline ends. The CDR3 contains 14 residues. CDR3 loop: CASSLPGSSDTQYF. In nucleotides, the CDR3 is TGCGCCAGCAGCTTGCCCGGGAGTTCAGATACGCAGTATTTT.

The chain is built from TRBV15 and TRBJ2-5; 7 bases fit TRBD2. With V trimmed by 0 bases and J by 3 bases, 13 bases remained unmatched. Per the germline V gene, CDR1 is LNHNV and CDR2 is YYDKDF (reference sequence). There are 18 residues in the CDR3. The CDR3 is CATSRDRQAGTIKETQYF. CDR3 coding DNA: TGTGCCACCAGCAGAGATCGGCAGGCCGGGACTATCAAAGAGACCCAGTACTTC.

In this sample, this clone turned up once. CDR3 region: CASSLLDEQFF. CDR3 nucleotides: TGTGCCAGCAGTTTACTCGATGAGCAGTTCTTC. This chain uses TRBV27 with TRBJ2-1; D not resolved. Trimming removed 2 bases at V and 8 bases at J, with 4 bases between. The CDR3 has 11 residues. Germline values: CDR1 MNHEY, CDR2 SMNVEV (reference sequence).

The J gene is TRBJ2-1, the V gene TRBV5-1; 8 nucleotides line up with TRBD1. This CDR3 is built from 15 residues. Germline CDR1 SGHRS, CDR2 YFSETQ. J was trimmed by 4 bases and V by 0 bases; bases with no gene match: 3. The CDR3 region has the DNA TGCGCCAGCAGCTTGGTGGGACAGGAGTACAATGAGCAGTTCTTC. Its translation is CASSLVGQEYNEQFF.

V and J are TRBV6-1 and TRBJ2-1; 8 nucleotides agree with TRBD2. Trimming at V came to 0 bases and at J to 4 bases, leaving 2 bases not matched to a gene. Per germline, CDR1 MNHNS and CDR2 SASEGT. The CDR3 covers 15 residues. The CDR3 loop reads CASSEAAGGYNEQFF. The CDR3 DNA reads TGTGCCAGCAGTGAAGCGGCGGGGGGTTACAATGAGCAGTTCTTC.

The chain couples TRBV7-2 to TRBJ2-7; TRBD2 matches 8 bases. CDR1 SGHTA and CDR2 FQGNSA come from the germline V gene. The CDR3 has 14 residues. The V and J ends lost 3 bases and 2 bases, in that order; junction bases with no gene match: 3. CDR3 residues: CASSFTSGTYEQYF. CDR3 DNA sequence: TGTGCCAGCAGCTTCACTAGCGGCACCTACGAGCAGTACTTC.

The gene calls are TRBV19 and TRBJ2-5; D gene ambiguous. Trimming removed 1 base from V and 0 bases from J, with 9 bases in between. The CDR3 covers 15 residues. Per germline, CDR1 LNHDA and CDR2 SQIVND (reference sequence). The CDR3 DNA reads TGTGCCAGTAGTATAGCAAGACAACACCAAGAGACCCAGTACTTC. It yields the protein CASSIARQHQETQYF.

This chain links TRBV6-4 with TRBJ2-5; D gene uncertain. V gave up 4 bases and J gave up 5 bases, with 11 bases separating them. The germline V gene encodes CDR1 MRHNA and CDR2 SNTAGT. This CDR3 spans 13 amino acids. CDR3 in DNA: TGTGCCAGCAGTGTCTGGCTGGCTGAGACCCAGTACTTC. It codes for CASSVWLAETQYF.

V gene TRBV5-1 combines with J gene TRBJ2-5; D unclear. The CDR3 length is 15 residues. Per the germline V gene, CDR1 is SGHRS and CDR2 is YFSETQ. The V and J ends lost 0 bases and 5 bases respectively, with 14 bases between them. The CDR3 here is CASSLEAAIRETQYF. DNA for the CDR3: TGCGCCAGCAGCTTGGAGGCAGCAATCAGGGAGACCCAGTACTTC.

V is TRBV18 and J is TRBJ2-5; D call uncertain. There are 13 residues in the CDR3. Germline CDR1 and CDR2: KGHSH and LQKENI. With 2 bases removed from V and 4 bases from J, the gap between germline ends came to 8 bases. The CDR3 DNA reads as TGTGCCAGCTCACCAGGCCTCCTAGAGACCCAGTACTTC. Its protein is CASSPGLLETQYF.

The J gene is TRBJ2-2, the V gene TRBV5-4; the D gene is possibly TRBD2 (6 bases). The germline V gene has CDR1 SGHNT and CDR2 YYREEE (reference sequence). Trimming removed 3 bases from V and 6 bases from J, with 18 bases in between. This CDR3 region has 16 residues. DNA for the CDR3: TGTGCCAGCAGCTGGGGGAGGCACGAGGGCGCCGGGGAGCTGTTTTTT. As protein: CASSWGRHEGAGELFF.

The chain's CDR3 is CASSRFGGQNTGELFF. CDR3 sequence (DNA): TGTGCCAGCTCCCGCTTCGGAGGTCAGAACACCGGGGAGCTGTTTTTT. The chain recombines TRBV18 with TRBJ2-2; TRBD2 is a possible D gene (5 bases). With 6 bases removed from V and 1 base from J, the gap between germline ends came to 15 bases. This CDR3 spans 16 amino acids. Per germline, CDR1 KGHSH and CDR2 LQKENI.

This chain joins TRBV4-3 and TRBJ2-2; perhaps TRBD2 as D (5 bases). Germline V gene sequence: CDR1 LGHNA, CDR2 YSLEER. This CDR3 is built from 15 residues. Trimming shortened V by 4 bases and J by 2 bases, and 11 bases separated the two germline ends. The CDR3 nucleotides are TGCGCCAGCAGCCGGTCCGGGATAAACACCGGGGAGCTGTTTTTT. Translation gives CASSRSGINTGELFF.

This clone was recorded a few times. CDR3 amino acids: CASSQLNTEAFF. CDR3 sequence (DNA): TGTGCCAGCAGTCAGTTGAACACTGAAGCTTTCTTT. This chain uses TRBV6-6 with TRBJ1-1; D is uncertain. CDR3 length equals 12 residues. Trimming took 5 bases from V and 0 from J, leaving 4 bases between them. Germline V gene lookup returns CDR1 MNHNY and CDR2 SVGAGI (reference sequence).

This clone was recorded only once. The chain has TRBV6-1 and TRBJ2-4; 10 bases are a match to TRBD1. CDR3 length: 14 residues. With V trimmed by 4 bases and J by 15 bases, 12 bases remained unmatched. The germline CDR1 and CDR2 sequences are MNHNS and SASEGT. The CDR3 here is CASSGKPMDRGGYF. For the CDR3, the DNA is TGTGCCAGCAGTGGGAAGCCTATGGACAGGGGGGGGTACTTC.

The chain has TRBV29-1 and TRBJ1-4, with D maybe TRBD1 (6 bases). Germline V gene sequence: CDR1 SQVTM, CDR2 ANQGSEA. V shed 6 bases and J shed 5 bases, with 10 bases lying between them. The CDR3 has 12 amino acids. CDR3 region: CSVGAINEKLFF. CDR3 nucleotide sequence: TGCAGCGTGGGGGCAATAAATGAAAAACTGTTTTTT.

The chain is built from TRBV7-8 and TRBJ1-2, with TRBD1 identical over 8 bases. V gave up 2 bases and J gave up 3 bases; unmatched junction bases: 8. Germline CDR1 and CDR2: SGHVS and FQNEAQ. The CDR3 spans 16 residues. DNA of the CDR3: TGTGCCAGCAGCTTATCAGGGGGCGCTCGTCACTATGGCTACACCTTC. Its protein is CASSLSGGARHYGYTF. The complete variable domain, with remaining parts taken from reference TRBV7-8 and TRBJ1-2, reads GAGVSQSPRYKVAKRGQDVALRCDPISGHVSLFWYQQALGQGPEFLTYFQNEAQLDKSGLPSDRFFAERPEGSVSTLKIQRTQQEDSAVYLCASSLSGGARHYGYTFGSGTRLTVV.

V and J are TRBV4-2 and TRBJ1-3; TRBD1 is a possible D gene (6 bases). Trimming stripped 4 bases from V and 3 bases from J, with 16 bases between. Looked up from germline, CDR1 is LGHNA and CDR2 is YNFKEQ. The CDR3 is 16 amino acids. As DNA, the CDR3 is TGTGCCAGCAGCCCAAGACAGGCGAACCTTGGAAACACCATATATTTT. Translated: CASSPRQANLGNTIYF.

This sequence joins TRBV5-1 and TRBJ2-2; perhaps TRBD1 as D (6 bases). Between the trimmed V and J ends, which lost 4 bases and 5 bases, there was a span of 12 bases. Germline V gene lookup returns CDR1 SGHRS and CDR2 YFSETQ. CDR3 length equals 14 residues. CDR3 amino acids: CASSLGRGTGELFF. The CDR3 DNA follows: TGCGCCAGCAGCCTCGGTAGGGGGACCGGGGAGCTGTTTTTT.